The rows below give T cell receptor beta chains drawn from one sample of a study of shared clonotypes between healthy human individuals. Method: immunoSEQ multiplex PCR; TCRdb's copy keeps in-frame clones and lacks some. This table holds around 2.5 million clones, roughly 93% found once. Sequencing was performed on naive CD4+ T cells from PBMCs. The receptors here all came from a man younger than 30 in good health. Some clones in this sample may be carry-over from other donors' samples. The CDR3 runs from the conserved cysteine through the conserved F or W. The D gene is left open where the match is weak.

TRBD2	TRBV7-9	TRBJ2-7	15	TGTGCCAGCAGCACCCTTAGCGGGTTGCCCTACGAGCAGTACTTC	CASSTLSGLPYEQYF
-	TRBV19	TRBJ2-1	16	TGTGCCAGTAGTATAGATCGGTGGGTCACCTACAATGAGCAGTTCTTC	CASSIDRWVTYNEQFF
-	TRBV20-1	TRBJ2-7	11	TGCAGTGCTAGTAGCGGCTACGAGCAGTACTTC	CSASSGYEQYF
-	TRBV28	TRBJ2-7	13	TGTGCCAGCAGTCGAGCCACTGAGTACGAGCAGTACTTC	CASSRATEYEQYF
TRBD1	TRBV5-5	TRBJ1-5	16	TGTGCCAGCAGCTTTCTGGGACAGGGGAAGGGACAGCCCCAGCATTTT	CASSFLGQGKGQPQHF
-	TRBV15	TRBJ1-5	15	TGTGCCACCAGCAGAGATGTTAAGGGCCATCAGCCCCAGCATTTT	CATSRDVKGHQPQHF
-	TRBV9	TRBJ1-2	15	TGTGCCAGCAGCAGTACCCGAAAGGGCACGAATGGCTACACCTTC	CASSSTRKGTNGYTF
TRBD1	TRBV29-1	TRBJ2-7	12	TGCAGCGTTCTGGGGACAGTCTACGAGCAGTACTTC	CSVLGTVYEQYF
TRBD2	TRBV5-1	TRBJ2-1	17	TGCGCCAGCAGCTTGGTCGGACTAGCGGGCGGGGTGAATGAGCAGTTCTTC	CASSLVGLAGGVNEQFF
TRBD1	TRBV15	TRBJ1-5	16	TGTGCCACCAGCTCGGACAGGGGGCAATATAATCAGCCCCAGCATTTT	CATSSDRGQYNQPQHF
-	TRBV11-2	TRBJ2-7	17	TGTGCCAGCAGCCCCATTACTTCCGCGCGAGATGGATACGAGCAGTACTTC	CASSPITSARDGYEQYF
TRBD2	TRBV27	TRBJ2-3	16	TGTGCCAGCAGTTTATCGGTGGGAGGGAGCACAGATACGCAGTATTTT	CASSLSVGGSTDTQYF
-	TRBV29-1	TRBJ2-1	14	TGCAGCGTATTAACTCCGGGTTGGGGGAATGAGCAGTTCTTC	CSVLTPGWGNEQFF
-	TRBV28	TRBJ2-7	13	TGTGCCAGCAGTGGTAGCGTGGGGGTCGAGCAGTACTTC	CASSGSVGVEQYF
-	TRBV18	TRBJ1-5	16	TGTGCCAGCTCAGCCGGGGACTACCTTCCTTGGAAGCCCCAGCATTTT	CASSAGDYLPWKPQHF
-	TRBV30	TRBJ1-3	14	TGTGCCTGGAGTAGGCAGGGAAGAGGAAACACCATATATTTT	CAWSRQGRGNTIYF
-	TRBV25-1	TRBJ2-3	13	TGTGCCAGCAGACCATCGGGGACAGATACGCAGTATTTT	CASRPSGTDTQYF
TRBD2	TRBV23-1	TRBJ2-1	16	TGCGCCAGCAGTCCTCGGACTAGAGCGGGAGAGGATGAGCAGTTCTTC	CASSPRTRAGEDEQFF
TRBD2	TRBV2	TRBJ2-1	14	TGTGCCAGCTCGAAGGGACTAGCGTTGTATGAGCAGTTCTTC	CASSKGLALYEQFF
-	TRBV5-1	TRBJ2-7	13	TGCGCCAGCAGCTTGAGAGGGGACTACGAGCAGTACTTC	CASSLRGDYEQYF
TRBD2	TRBV10-2	TRBJ2-5	16	TGCGCCAGCAATGGACTAGCGGGAGGGCCTGGTGAGACCCAGTACTTC	CASNGLAGGPGETQYF
-	TRBV10-3	TRBJ1-2	14	TGTGCCATCACCGATCGGATACAGAACTATGGCTACACCTTC	CAITDRIQNYGYTF